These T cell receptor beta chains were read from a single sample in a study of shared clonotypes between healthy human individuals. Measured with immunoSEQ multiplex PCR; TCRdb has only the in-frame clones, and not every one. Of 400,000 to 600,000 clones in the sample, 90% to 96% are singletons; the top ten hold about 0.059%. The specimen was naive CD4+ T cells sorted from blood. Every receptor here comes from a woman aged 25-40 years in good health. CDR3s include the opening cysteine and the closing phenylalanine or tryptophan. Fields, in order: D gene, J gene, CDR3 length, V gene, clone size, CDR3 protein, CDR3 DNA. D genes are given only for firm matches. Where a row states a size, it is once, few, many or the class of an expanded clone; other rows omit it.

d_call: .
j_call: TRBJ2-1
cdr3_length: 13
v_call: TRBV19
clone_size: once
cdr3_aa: CASSGSPYNEQFF
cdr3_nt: TGTGCCAGTAGCGGGAGCCCCTACAATGAGCAGTTCTTC

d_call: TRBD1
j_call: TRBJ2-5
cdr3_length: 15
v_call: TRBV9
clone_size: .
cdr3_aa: CASSVTGVYQETQYF
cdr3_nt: TGTGCCAGCAGCGTAACAGGGGTGTACCAAGAGACCCAGTACTTC

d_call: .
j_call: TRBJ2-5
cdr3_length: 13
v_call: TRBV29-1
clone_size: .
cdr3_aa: CSVGMIAGETQYF
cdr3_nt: TGCAGCGTTGGAATGATAGCAGGGGAGACCCAGTACTTC

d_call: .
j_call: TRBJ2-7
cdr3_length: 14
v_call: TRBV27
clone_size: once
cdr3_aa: CASSLYWYSYEQYF
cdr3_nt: TGTGCCAGCAGTTTATACTGGTACTCCTACGAGCAGTACTTC

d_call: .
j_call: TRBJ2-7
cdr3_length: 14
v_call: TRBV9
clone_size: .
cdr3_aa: CASSVGTEFYEQYF
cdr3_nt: TGTGCCAGCAGCGTAGGCACAGAGTTCTACGAGCAGTACTTC

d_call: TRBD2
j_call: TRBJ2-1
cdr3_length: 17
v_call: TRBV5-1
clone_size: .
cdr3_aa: CASSLASLAGVGNEQFF
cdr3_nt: TGCGCCAGCAGCTTGGCCTCACTAGCGGGAGTTGGTAATGAGCAGTTCTTC

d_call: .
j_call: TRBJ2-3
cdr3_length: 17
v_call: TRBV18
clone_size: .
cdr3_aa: CASSPRELQEITDTQYF
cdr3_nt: TGTGCCAGCTCACCCCGAGAATTACAGGAAATCACAGATACGCAGTATTTT

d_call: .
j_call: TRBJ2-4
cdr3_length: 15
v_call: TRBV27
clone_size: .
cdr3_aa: CASSLSVAGKNIQYF
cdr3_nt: TGTGCCAGCAGTTTATCTGTAGCAGGGAAAAACATTCAGTACTTC

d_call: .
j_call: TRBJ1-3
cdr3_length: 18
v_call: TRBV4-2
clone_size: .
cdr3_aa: CASSQDGGILHSGNTIYF
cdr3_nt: TGTGCCAGCAGCCAAGATGGCGGAATCCTCCACTCTGGAAACACCATATATTTT

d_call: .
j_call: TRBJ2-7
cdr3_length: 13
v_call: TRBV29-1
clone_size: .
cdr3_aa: CSVEAGAAAGQYF
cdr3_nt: TGCAGCGTTGAAGCTGGGGCCGCGGCGGGGCAGTACTTC

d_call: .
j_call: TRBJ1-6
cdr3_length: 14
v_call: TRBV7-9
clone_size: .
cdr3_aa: CASSFTGSNSPLHF
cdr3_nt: TGTGCCAGCAGCTTCACGGGCTCTAATTCACCCCTCCACTTT

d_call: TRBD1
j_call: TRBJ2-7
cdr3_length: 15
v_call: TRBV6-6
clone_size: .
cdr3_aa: CASSYSGTGILDQYF
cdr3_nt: TGTGCCAGCAGTTACTCCGGGACAGGGATTCTCGACCAGTACTTC

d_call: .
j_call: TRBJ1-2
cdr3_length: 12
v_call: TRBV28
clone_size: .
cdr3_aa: CASRDPNYGYTF
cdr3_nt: TGTGCCAGCAGAGACCCTAACTATGGCTACACCTTC

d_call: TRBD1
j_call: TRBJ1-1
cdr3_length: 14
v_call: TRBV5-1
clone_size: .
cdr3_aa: CASSRQGEGTEAFF
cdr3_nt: TGCGCCAGCAGCAGACAGGGGGAAGGTACTGAAGCTTTCTTT

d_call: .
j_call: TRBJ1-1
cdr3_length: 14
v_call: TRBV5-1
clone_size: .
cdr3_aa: CASSLVRDRTEAFF
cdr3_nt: TGCGCCAGCAGCTTGGTGCGGGATCGCACTGAAGCTTTCTTT

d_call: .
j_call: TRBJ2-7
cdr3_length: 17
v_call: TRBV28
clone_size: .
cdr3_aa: CASSFSLRETNSYEQYF
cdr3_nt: TGTGCCAGCAGTTTCTCCCTGAGGGAGACAAACTCCTACGAGCAGTACTTC

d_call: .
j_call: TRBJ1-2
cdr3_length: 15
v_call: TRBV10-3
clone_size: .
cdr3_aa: CANGTPTPANYGYTF
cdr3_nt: TGTGCCAACGGGACGCCGACCCCTGCTAACTATGGCTACACCTTC

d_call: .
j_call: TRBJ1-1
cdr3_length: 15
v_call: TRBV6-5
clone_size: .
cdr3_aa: CASSSGTLLNTEAFF
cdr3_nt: TGTGCCAGCAGTTCCGGAACCCTTCTGAACACTGAAGCTTTCTTT

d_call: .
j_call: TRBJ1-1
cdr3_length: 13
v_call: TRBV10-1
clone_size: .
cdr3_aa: CASSRTLGTEAFF
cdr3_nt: TGCGCCAGCAGTAGAACCCTAGGCACTGAAGCTTTCTTT

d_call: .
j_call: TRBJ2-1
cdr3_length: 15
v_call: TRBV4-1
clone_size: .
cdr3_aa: CASSQRWVAYNEQFF
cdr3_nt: TGCGCCAGCAGCCAGAGGTGGGTAGCCTACAATGAGCAGTTCTTC

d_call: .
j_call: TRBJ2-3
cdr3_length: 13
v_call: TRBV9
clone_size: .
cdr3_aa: CASSVFTTDTQYF
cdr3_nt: TGTGCCAGCAGCGTATTTACCACAGATACGCAGTATTTT

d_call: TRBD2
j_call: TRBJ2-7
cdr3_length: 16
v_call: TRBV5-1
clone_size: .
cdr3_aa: CASSVGTSGSMHEQYF
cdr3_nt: TGCGCCAGCAGCGTGGGGACTAGCGGGAGCATGCACGAGCAGTACTTC

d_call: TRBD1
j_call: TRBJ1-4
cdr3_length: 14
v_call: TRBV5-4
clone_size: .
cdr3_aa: CASSMGQSNEKLFF
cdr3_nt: TGTGCCAGCAGCATGGGACAGTCTAATGAAAAACTGTTTTTT

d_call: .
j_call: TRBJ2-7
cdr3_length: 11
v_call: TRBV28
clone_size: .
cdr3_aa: CASTQGSEQYF
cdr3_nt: TGTGCCAGTACGCAGGGGAGCGAGCAGTACTTC

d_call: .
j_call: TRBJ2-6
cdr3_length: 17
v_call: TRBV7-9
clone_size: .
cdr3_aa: CASSLLQASSGANVLTF
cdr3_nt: TGTGCCAGCAGCTTACTCCAGGCGAGCTCTGGGGCCAACGTCCTGACTTTC

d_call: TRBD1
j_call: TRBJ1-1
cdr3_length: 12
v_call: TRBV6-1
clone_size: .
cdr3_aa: CASSDPGQGAFF
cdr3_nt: TGTGCCAGCAGTGATCCGGGACAGGGGGCTTTCTTT

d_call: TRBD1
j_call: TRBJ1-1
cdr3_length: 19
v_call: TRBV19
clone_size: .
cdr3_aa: CASIPPLGTGSHRDTEAFF
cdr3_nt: TGTGCCAGTATTCCTCCCCTCGGGACAGGTTCCCATCGGGACACTGAAGCTTTCTTT

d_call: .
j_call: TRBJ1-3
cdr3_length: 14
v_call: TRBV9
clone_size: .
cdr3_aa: CASSVELSGNTIYF
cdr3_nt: TGTGCCAGCAGCGTAGAACTGAGTGGAAACACCATATATTTT

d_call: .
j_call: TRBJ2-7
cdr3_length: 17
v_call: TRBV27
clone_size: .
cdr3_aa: CASSPPSLTGTSYEQYF
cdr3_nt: TGTGCCAGCAGCCCTCCTTCTTTGACAGGTACCTCCTACGAGCAGTACTTC

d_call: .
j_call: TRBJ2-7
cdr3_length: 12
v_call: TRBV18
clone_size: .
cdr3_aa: CASSGKSREQYF
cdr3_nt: TGTGCCAGCTCAGGCAAATCGAGGGAGCAGTACTTC

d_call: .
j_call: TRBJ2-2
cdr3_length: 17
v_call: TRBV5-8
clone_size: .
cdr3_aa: CASSLVWGAFDTGELFF
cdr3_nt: TGTGCCAGCAGCTTGGTTTGGGGAGCGTTCGACACCGGGGAGCTGTTTTTT

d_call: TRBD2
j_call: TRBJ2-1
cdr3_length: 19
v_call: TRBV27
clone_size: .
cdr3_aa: CASSLPLAGVSSRNNEQFF
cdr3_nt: TGTGCCAGCAGTTTACCATTAGCGGGAGTGAGCTCTCGGAACAATGAGCAGTTCTTC

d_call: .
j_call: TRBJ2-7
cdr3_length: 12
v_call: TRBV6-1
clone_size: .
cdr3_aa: CASSAADSEQYF
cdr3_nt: TGTGCCAGCAGTGCGGCAGATTCCGAGCAGTACTTC

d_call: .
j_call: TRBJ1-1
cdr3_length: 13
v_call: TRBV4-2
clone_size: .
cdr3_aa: CASSQGGFSEAFF
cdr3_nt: TGTGCCAGCAGCCAGGGAGGGTTTTCTGAAGCTTTCTTT

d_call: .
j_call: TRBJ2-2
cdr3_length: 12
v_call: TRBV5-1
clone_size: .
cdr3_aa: CASSLAVGELFF
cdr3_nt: TGCGCCAGCAGCTTGGCAGTTGGGGAGCTGTTTTTT

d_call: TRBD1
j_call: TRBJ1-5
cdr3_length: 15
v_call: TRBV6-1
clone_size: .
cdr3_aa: CASSEQLAGGKPQHF
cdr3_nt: TGTGCCAGCAGTGAACAATTGGCAGGGGGCAAGCCCCAGCATTTT

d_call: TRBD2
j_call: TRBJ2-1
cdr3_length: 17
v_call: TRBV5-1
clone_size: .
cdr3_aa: CASSRGLAGSSGNEQFF
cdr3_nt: TGCGCCAGCAGCCGAGGACTAGCGGGCTCCTCGGGTAATGAGCAGTTCTTC

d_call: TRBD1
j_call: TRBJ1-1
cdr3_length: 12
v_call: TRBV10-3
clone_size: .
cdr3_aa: CAISGRDSEAFF
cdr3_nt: TGTGCCATCAGTGGCCGGGACAGTGAAGCTTTCTTT

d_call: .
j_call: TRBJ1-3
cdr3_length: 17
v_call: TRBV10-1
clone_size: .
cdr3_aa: CASSWPDPKSSGNTIYF
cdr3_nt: TGCGCCAGCAGTTGGCCCGACCCAAAGAGCTCTGGAAACACCATATATTTT

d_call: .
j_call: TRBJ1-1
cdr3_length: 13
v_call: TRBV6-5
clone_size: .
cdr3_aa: CASSKKEDTEAFF
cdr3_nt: TGTGCCAGCAGTAAAAAGGAAGACACTGAAGCTTTCTTT

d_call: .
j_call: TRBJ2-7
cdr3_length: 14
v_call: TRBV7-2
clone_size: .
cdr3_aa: CASSSGTSLQEQYF
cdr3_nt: TGTGCCAGCAGCTCCGGGACAAGCTTACAGGAGCAGTACTTC

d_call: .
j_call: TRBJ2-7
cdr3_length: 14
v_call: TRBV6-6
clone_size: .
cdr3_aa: CASSYYTGTAEQYF
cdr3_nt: TGTGCCAGCAGTTACTACACCGGGACGGCTGAGCAGTACTTC

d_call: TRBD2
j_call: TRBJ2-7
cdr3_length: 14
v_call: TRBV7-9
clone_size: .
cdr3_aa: CASSIPGLQYEQYF
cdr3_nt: TGTGCCAGCAGCATACCGGGACTACAATACGAGCAGTACTTC

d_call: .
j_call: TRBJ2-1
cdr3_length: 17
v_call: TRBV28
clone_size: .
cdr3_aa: CASSQTTTRRAYNEQFF
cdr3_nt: TGTGCCAGCAGTCAGACAACCACACGGAGGGCCTACAATGAGCAGTTCTTC

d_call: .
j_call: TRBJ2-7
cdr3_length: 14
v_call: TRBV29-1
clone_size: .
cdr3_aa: CSVQGRPKGSEQYF
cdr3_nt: TGCAGCGTTCAGGGACGCCCGAAAGGGTCCGAGCAGTACTTC

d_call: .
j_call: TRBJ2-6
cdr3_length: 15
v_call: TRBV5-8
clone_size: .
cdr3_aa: CASSFDSSGANVLTF
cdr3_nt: TGTGCCAGCAGCTTTGACAGCTCTGGGGCCAACGTCCTGACTTTC

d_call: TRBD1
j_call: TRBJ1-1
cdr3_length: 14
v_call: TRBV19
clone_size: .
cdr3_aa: CASSGDRGPEAAFF
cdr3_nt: TGTGCCAGTAGTGGCGACAGGGGGCCCGAAGCGGCTTTCTTT

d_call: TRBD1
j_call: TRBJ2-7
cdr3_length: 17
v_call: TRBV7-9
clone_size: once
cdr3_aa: CASSLTSLGTGPYEQYF
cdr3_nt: TGTGCCAGCAGCTTAACCTCCCTCGGGACAGGGCCTTACGAGCAGTACTTC